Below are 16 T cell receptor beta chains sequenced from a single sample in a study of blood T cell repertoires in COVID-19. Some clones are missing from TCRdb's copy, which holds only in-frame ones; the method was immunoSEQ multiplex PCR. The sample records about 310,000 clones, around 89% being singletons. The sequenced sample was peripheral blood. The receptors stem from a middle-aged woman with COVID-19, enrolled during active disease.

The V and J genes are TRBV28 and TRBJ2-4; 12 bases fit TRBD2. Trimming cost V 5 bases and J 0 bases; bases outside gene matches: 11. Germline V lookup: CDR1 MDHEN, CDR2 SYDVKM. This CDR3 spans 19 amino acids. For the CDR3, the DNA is TGTGCCAGCAGTCATCCGGCGGCTAGCGGGGGGGCAGCCAAAAACATTCAGTACTTC. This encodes CASSHPAASGGAAKNIQYF.

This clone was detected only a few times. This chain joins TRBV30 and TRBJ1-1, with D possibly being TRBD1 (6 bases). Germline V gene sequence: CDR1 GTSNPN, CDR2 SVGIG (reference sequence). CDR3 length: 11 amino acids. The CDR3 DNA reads TGTGCTTATGTACAGGGAGCCTCGGCTTTCTTT. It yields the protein CAYVQGASAFF.

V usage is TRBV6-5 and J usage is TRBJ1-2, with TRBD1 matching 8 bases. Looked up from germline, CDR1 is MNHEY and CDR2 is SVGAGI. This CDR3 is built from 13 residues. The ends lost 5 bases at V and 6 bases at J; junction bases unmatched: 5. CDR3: CASSRQGKNGYTF. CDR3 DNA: TGTGCCAGCAGTAGACAGGGGAAAAATGGCTACACCTTC.

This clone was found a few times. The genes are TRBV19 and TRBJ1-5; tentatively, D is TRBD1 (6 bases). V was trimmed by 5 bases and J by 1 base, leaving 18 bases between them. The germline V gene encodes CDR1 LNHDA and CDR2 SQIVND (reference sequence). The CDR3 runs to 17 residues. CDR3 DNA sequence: TGTGCCAGTAGTTCCAAATACAGGGCTTTAAGCAATCAGCCCCAGCATTTT. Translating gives CASSSKYRALSNQPQHF. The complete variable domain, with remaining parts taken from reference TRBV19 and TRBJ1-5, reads DGGITQSPKYLFRKEGQNVTLSCEQNLNHDAMYWYRQDPGQGLRLIYYSQIVNDFQKGDIAEGYSVSREKKESFPLTVTSAQKNPTAFYLCASSSKYRALSNQPQHFGDGTRLSIL.

This CDR3 is CASSLTPQDQPQHF. The CDR3, as DNA: TGTGCCAGCAGCTTGACCCCCCAGGATCAGCCCCAGCATTTT. The rearrangement links TRBV5-6 to TRBJ1-5, with unresolved D. V was clipped by 1 base and J by 5 bases, with 10 bases between them. CDR1 and CDR2 from the germline V gene are SGHDT and YYEEEE. CDR3 length equals 14 residues.

The CDR3 sequence: CASSQAEGQGNQAQHF. Written as DNA, the CDR3 is TGCGCCAGCAGCCAAGCAGAGGGACAGGGTAACCAGGCCCAGCATTTT. The rearrangement joins TRBV4-1 to TRBJ1-5; 9 bases are a match to TRBD1. J was trimmed by 11 bases and V by 1 base; bases with no gene match: 12. The CDR3 has 16 residues. Germline CDR1 reads MGHRA; CDR2 reads YSYEKL.

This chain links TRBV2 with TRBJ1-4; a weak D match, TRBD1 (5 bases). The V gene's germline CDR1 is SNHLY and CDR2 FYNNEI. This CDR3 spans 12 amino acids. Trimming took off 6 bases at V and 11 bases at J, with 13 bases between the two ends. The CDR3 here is CASSGSGGKLFF. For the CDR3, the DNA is TGTGCCAGCAGCGGGAGTGGGGGGAAACTGTTTTTT.

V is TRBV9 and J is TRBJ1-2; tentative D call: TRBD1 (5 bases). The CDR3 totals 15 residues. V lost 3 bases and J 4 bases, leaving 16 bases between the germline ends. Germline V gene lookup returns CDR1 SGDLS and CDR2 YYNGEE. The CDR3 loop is CASSGTREGRYGYTF. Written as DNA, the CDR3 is TGTGCCAGCAGCGGAACCAGGGAGGGGCGCTATGGCTACACCTTC.

The CDR3 reads CASSHSTVALQGTEAFF. The DNA of the CDR3 is TGTGCCAGCAGCCACTCGACAGTGGCCCTGCAGGGCACTGAAGCTTTCTTT. V usage is TRBV27 and J usage is TRBJ1-1; possible D gene TRBD1, 5 bases. There are 17 residues in the CDR3. V was shortened by 6 bases and J by 4 bases, with 24 bases between the two germline ends. Germline values: CDR1 MNHEY, CDR2 SMNVEV (reference sequence).

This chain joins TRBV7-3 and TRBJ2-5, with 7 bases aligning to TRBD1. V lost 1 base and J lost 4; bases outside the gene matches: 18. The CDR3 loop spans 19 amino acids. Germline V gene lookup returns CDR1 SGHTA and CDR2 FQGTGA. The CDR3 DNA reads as TGTGCCAGCAGCTTAAGGGGCTCGTCGGGCAGGGGGTTTCCAGAGACCCAGTACTTC. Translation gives CASSLRGSSGRGFPETQYF.

The CDR3 sequence is CATSTLRTSGGAEGSTDTQYF. In DNA form, the CDR3 reads TGTGCCACCAGCACATTACGGACTAGCGGGGGGGCTGAGGGTAGCACAGATACGCAGTATTTT. The chain has TRBV15 and TRBJ2-3, with TRBD2 identical over 15 bases. Looked up from germline, CDR1 is LNHNV and CDR2 is YYDKDF (reference sequence). The CDR3 sequence is 21 residues long. Germline trimming cut 4 bases from V and 0 bases from J; bases unmatched to any gene: 14.

DNA of the CDR3: TGTGCCAGCAGCTTAGCGGGGACAGGGGGACGGTCCATCCACGAGCAGTACTTC. It codes for CASSLAGTGGRSIHEQYF. This chain links TRBV7-8 with TRBJ2-7; TRBD1 matches 11 bases. The length of the CDR3 is 18 residues. The germline V gene has CDR1 SGHVS and CDR2 FQNEAQ. The V segment lost 0 bases and the J segment 5 bases; nucleotides outside the gene matches: 12.

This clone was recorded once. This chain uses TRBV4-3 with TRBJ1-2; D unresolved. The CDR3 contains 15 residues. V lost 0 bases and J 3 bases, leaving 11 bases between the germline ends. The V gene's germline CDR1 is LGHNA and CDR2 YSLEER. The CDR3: CASSQDRREDYGYTF. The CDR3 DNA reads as TGCGCCAGCAGCCAAGATCGGAGGGAAGACTATGGCTACACCTTC.

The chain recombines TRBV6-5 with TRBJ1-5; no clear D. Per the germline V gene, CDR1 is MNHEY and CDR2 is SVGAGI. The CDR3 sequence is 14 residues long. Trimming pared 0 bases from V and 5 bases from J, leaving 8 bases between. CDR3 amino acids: CASSYSRADQPQHF. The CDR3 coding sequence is TGTGCCAGCAGTTACTCGAGGGCAGATCAGCCCCAGCATTTT.

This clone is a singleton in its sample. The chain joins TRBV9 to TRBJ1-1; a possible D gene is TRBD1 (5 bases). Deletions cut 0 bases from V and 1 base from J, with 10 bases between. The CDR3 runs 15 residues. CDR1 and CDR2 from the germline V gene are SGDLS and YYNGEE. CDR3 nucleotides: TGTGCCAGCAGCGTAGGGCCGGACAAGAACACTGAAGCTTTCTTT. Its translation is CASSVGPDKNTEAFF.

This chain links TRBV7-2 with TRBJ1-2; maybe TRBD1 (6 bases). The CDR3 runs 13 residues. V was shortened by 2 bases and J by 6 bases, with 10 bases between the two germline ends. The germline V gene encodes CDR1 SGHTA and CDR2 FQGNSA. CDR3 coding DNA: TGTGCCAGCAGCTTAAACAGGGTTAATGGCTACACCTTC. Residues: CASSLNRVNGYTF.